These 9 T cell receptor beta chains share one sample of origin, sequenced in a study of T cells expressing NK-cell markers. TCRdb re-called the 5' RACE reads and shows each CDR3 protein once, DNA omitted. The clone table shows more than 90,000 distinct CDR3 sequences, with the ten largest holding under 20%. The sample consisted of blood T cells: a sorted CD56 or NKG2C T cell subset, CD4+ or CD8+ T cells, or bulk PBMC T cells (not recorded which). The receptor source for this set is a woman aged 18 to 75 in good health.

This chain links TRBV6-2 or TRBV6-3 with TRBJ2-1; with no DNA, the TCRdb D assignment of TRBD2 cannot be verified. The CDR3 sequence is 16 residues long. Germline-derived CDR1 and CDR2 are MNHEY and SVGEGT. This chain's CDR3 is CASSAWTSGRVNEQFF.

The J gene is TRBJ2-1, the V gene TRBV11-1; TCRdb indicates TRBD2, and absent DNA this call remains unverified. From germline, CDR1 is SGHAT and CDR2 FQDESV (reference sequence). This CDR3 is built from 14 residues. This CDR3 reads CASSLTAGWGEQFF. The full variable domain, in which reference TRBV11-1 and TRBJ2-1 provide the parts outside the CDR3, is EAEVAQSPRYKITEKSQAVAFWCDPISGHATLYWYRQILGQGPELLVQFQDESVVDDSQLPKDRFSAERLKGVDSTLKIQPAELGDSAMYLCASSLTAGWGEQFFGPGTRLTVL.

This sequence joins TRBV14 and TRBJ2-1; TCRdb calls TRBD2, which cannot be checked without DNA. Germline V gene sequence: CDR1 SGHDN, CDR2 FVKESK. CDR3 length: 15 amino acids. The CDR3 loop reads CASSQVRGRWSEQFF.

This chain connects TRBV29-1 to TRBJ2-2; the TRBD2 assignment by TCRdb is unverifiable without DNA. The CDR3 totals 13 residues. CDR1 and CDR2 (germline): SQVTM, ANQGSEA. The CDR3 region is CSVTGEGTGEPFF.

V is TRBV12-3 or TRBV12-4 and J is TRBJ1-6. The CDR3 extends over 12 amino acids. The CDR3 here is CASSPAGSPLHF.

The V call is TRBV12-3 or TRBV12-4, the J call TRBJ2-2; TCRdb gives TRBD1 as the D gene, but with no DNA this cannot be confirmed. The CDR3 is 16 residues long. CDR3 protein: CASSLGGGRNTGELFF.

V gene TRBV5-6 combines with J gene TRBJ1-4; there is no DNA to check the TCRdb D call of TRBD1. Germline V CDR1 and CDR2: SGHDT, YYEEEE. The length of the CDR3 is 15 residues. This CDR3 reads CASSTPPGADEKLFF.

This rearrangement joins TRBV29-1 to TRBJ1-2. The germline V gene has CDR1 SQVTM and CDR2 ANQGSEA. The CDR3 is made up of 13 amino acids. CDR3 region: CSVEDLQFSGYTF.

This chain connects TRBV4-3 to TRBJ2-1; TCRdb's D call, TRBD2, is unchecked because there is no DNA. Germline CDR1 and CDR2: LGHNA and YSLEER. This CDR3 has 16 residues. The CDR3 is CASSQDERGSYNEQFF.